A selection of T cell receptor beta chains follows, all from one sample in a study of T cells in tumors after PD-1 blockade. Only in-frame clones appear in the TCRdb table, and some are missing; sequencing was by immunoSEQ multiplex PCR. In the table there are around 60,000 clones, 80% of which are singletons. The source was PBMCs, collected before anti-PD-1 treatment. The receptors stem from a human donor with basal cell carcinoma. Each CDR3 is given with its conserved first and last residue. A D gene is named only where the DNA matches it firmly. Some rows mark clone size as missing; the rest say once, few, many or name a class of expanded clone.

d_call	clone_size	v_call	j_call	cdr3_nt	cdr3_aa
TRBD1	few	TRBV2	TRBJ2-7	TGTGCCAGCACCCGACAGGGAATGAGTCTCTACGAGCAGTACTTC	CASTRQGMSLYEQYF
.	once	TRBV6-5	TRBJ2-2	TGTGCCAGCAGGCCTTGGGGGAACACCGGGGAGCTGTTTTTT	CASRPWGNTGELFF
.	.	TRBV25-1	TRBJ1-1	TGTGCCAGCAGGAAAAGCAGAGAAGCTTTCTTT	CASRKSREAFF
TRBD1	.	TRBV5-1	TRBJ2-5	TGCGCCAGCAGCTGGGGGACAGGCGGGGAGACCCAGTACTTC	CASSWGTGGETQYF
.	.	TRBV29-1	TRBJ2-3	TGCAGCGTTGATCCGGGCACAGATACGCAGTATTTT	CSVDPGTDTQYF
.	few	TRBV14	TRBJ1-2	TGTGCCAGCAGCCCCCTGTTCATGACAGGAGACTATGGCTACACCTTC	CASSPLFMTGDYGYTF
TRBD1	.	TRBV19	TRBJ1-2	TGTGCCACTGGACAGGGCGCCTTAGGATTTGGCTACACCTTC	CATGQGALGFGYTF
TRBD1	.	TRBV5-1	TRBJ1-1	TGCGCCAGCAGCTTGGACCCCCAGGGGGGCGGCTACATGAACACTGAAGCTTTCTTT	CASSLDPQGGGYMNTEAFF
TRBD1	.	TRBV7-8	TRBJ2-7	TGTGCCAGCGGGGGGACAGGTCAAGCCTACGAGCAGTACTTC	CASGGTGQAYEQYF
.	.	TRBV30	TRBJ1-3	TGTGCCTGGAGTGCCGGGCAAATCGGAAACACCATATATTTT	CAWSAGQIGNTIYF